The 10 T cell receptor beta chains presented below share a single source sample, sequenced in a study of human thymus T cells. Thymic resections from corrective heart surgery supplied the tissue. Sequenced by immunoSEQ multiplex PCR; TCRdb stores in-frame clones only, minus some. Of 86,000 or so clones in the sample, just over 95% were seen once. Sequencing was performed on thymus tissue. The source of these receptors is a boy less than two years old with a congenital heart defect but otherwise immunologically healthy.

V usage is TRBV11-2 and J usage is TRBJ2-7; D possibly corresponds to TRBD1 (6 bases). The length of the CDR3 is 17 residues. The V end lost 0 bases, the J end lost 5 bases, and 20 bases lay between the germline ends. Per the germline V gene, CDR1 is SGHAT and CDR2 is FQNNGV. The CDR3, as DNA: TGTGCCAGCAGCTTAGACCCTCAGGGGCGCCAGTCCGACGAGCAGTACTTC. It translates to CASSLDPQGRQSDEQYF.

The rearrangement uses TRBV10-3 and TRBJ2-2; D gene ambiguous. Germline V CDR1 and CDR2: ENHRY, SYGVKD. Deletions cut 4 bases from V and 1 base from J, with 7 bases between. The CDR3 contains 14 residues. The CDR3 is CAISVSRNTGELFF. CDR3 DNA sequence: TGTGCCATCAGTGTTTCTCGGAACACCGGGGAGCTGTTTTTT.

The chain couples TRBV14 to TRBJ2-2, with 8 bases that match TRBD1. The J segment lost 5 bases and the V segment lost 0 bases, leaving 8 bases of the junction unmatched. The CDR3 is 17 amino acids. Germline CDR1 is SGHDN and CDR2 is FVKESK. CDR3 sequence (DNA): TGTGCCAGCAGCCAAGAGTCCAGGGGGCGCCGTACCGGGGAGCTGTTTTTT. Its protein product is CASSQESRGRRTGELFF.

DNA for the CDR3: TGTGCCATCAGGGCAGGGGACACTGAAGCTTTCTTT. It yields the protein CAIRAGDTEAFF. The chain combines TRBV10-3 with TRBJ1-1; D may be TRBD1 (6 bases). The germline V gene encodes CDR1 ENHRY and CDR2 SYGVKD. Trimming left V 6 bases short and J 3 bases short, with 8 bases between. There are 12 residues in the CDR3.

The chain recombines TRBV6-1 with TRBJ2-1; TRBD2 matches 8 bases. With V trimmed by 3 bases and J by 5 bases, 9 bases remained unmatched. Germline assignment: CDR1 MNHNS and CDR2 SASEGT. The CDR3 runs 16 residues. In nucleotides, the CDR3 is TGTGCCAGCAGTGACGGATCGACTAGCGCCAACAATGAGCAGTTCTTC. Protein: CASSDGSTSANNEQFF.

J is TRBJ2-3 and V is TRBV27, with TRBD1 as a possible D gene (6 bases). CDR1 is MNHEY and CDR2 is SMNVEV in the germline V gene (reference sequence). The length of the CDR3 is 15 residues. The V end lost 6 bases, the J end lost 0 bases, and 13 bases lay between the germline ends. The CDR3 region has the DNA TGTGCCAGCAGCGCCCGGGACACTAGCACAGATACGCAGTATTTT. It translates to CASSARDTSTDTQYF.

The V gene is TRBV27, the J gene TRBJ2-7; D might be TRBD2 (5 bases). Trimming took 4 bases from V and 6 from J, leaving 22 bases between them. Germline loops: CDR1 MNHEY, CDR2 SMNVEV (reference sequence). This CDR3 contains 16 residues. Here the CDR3 DNA reads TGTGCCAGCAGTTCGCTCAGGTTGAGGGAGTGGGGCGAGCAGTACTTC. Translated, it gives CASSSLRLREWGEQYF.

V and J are TRBV6-5 and TRBJ1-6; weak D call: TRBD1 (5 bases). With 5 bases removed from V and 6 bases from J, the gap between germline ends came to 14 bases. The CDR3 totals 15 residues. Germline-derived CDR1 and CDR2 are MNHEY and SVGAGI. The CDR3 DNA is TGTGCCAGCAGTAAATCAGGGAGCGCTAATTCACCCCTCCACTTT. It yields the protein CASSKSGSANSPLHF.

The genes are TRBV5-1 and TRBJ2-5, with D uncertain. The CDR3 has 11 residues. The germline V and J ends were trimmed by 7 bases and 4 bases, with 8 bases remaining between them. Per germline, CDR1 SGHRS and CDR2 YFSETQ. The CDR3 loop reads CASGVGETQYF. The CDR3 coding sequence is TGCGCCAGCGGGGTGGGAGAGACCCAGTACTTC.

The V call is TRBV5-4, the J call TRBJ2-1; D might be TRBD1 (6 bases). Germline assignment: CDR1 SGHNT and CDR2 YYREEE (reference sequence). The ends were cut back, 6 bases at V and 7 bases at J, with 17 bases in the middle. The CDR3 consists of 14 residues. The CDR3 coding sequence is TGTGCCAGCATCCCGAGGGGGAGAGCGAATGAGCAGTTCTTC. The encoded protein is CASIPRGRANEQFF. Based on the CDR3 plus reference TRBV5-4 and TRBJ2-1, the full variable domain is ETGVTQSPTHLIKTRGQQVTLRCSSQSGHNTVSWYQQALGQGPQFIFQYYREEENGRGNFPPRFSGLQFPNYSSELNVNALELDDSALYLCASIPRGRANEQFFGPGTRLTVL.